This T cell receptor (beta chain) was recovered during a study of metastatic and nonmetastatic thyroid tumors. No treatment had been given to any patient before thyroid surgery. With MiXCR, TCRdb reprocessed the PCR reads. The table lists roughly 40,000 clones, under 20% of them singletons. V lost 4 bases and J 1 base, leaving 8 bases between the germline ends. The CDR3 runs 13 residues. Per germline, CDR1 SGHDT and CDR2 YYEEEE. With regard to this clone: This sample also contains other DNA sequences that code for the same CDR3.

This sequence originates from a female donor with papillary thyroid cancer or a benign thyroid nodule (not recorded which). Some clones in this sample may be carry-over from other donors' samples. Source material: blood. J is TRBJ1-1 and V is TRBV5-6; D is perhaps TRBD1 (5 bases). Here the CDR3 DNA reads TGTGCCAGCAGCCCTGGGGCGAACACTGAAGCTTTCTTT. Its protein product is CASSPGANTEAFF.